A selection of T cell receptor beta chains follows, all from one sample in a study of shared clonotypes between healthy human individuals. Sequencing used immunoSEQ multiplex PCR; TCRdb keeps in-frame clones, though not all of them. The top ten hold 0.36% of the sample, which has over a million clones, 98% seen once. Sequenced sample: naive CD4+ T cells sorted from blood. The origin of the receptors is a man aged 30 to 39 in good health. CDR3s include the opening cysteine and the closing phenylalanine or tryptophan. A D gene is named only where the DNA matches it firmly. Only part of the rows carry a size: once, few, many, or a class if the clone is expanded.

v_gene: TRBV19; abundance: -; d_gene: -; j_gene: TRBJ2-1; CDR3nt: TGTGCCAGTAGTATAGTGGCCAGATATGAGCAGTTCTTC; CDR3aa: CASSIVARYEQFF
v_gene: TRBV10-3; abundance: -; d_gene: TRBD1; j_gene: TRBJ1-4; CDR3nt: TGTGCCATCAGAACAGGGGAGAATGAAAAACTGTTTTTT; CDR3aa: CAIRTGENEKLFF
v_gene: TRBV10-2; abundance: -; d_gene: -; j_gene: TRBJ1-1; CDR3nt: TGCGCCAGCAGTGAGTCTGGGCAGAACACTGAAGCTTTCTTT; CDR3aa: CASSESGQNTEAFF
v_gene: TRBV18; abundance: once; d_gene: -; j_gene: TRBJ1-1; CDR3nt: TGTGCCAGCCTACCAACCCCAGAGAATGAAGCTTTCTTT; CDR3aa: CASLPTPENEAFF
v_gene: TRBV10-2; abundance: -; d_gene: -; j_gene: TRBJ1-2; CDR3nt: TGCGCCAGCACATTAACCGGGACAAGACAAAATTATGGCTACACCTTC; CDR3aa: CASTLTGTRQNYGYTF
v_gene: TRBV14; abundance: -; d_gene: -; j_gene: TRBJ2-7; CDR3nt: TGTGCCAGCAGCCAAGGCAGGCTAGTGGCCGACGAGCAGTACTTC; CDR3aa: CASSQGRLVADEQYF
v_gene: TRBV28; abundance: -; d_gene: -; j_gene: TRBJ1-2; CDR3nt: TGTGCCAGCAATATAGGGTTTTATGGCTACACCTTC; CDR3aa: CASNIGFYGYTF
v_gene: TRBV7-7; abundance: -; d_gene: -; j_gene: TRBJ2-1; CDR3nt: TGTGCTAGCAGCTTAGGCGCCGCAGGGAATGAGCAGTTCTTC; CDR3aa: CASSLGAAGNEQFF
v_gene: TRBV5-5; abundance: -; d_gene: -; j_gene: TRBJ2-3; CDR3nt: TGTGCCAGCAGCTTGCAGGGTCCAGATACGCAGTATTTT; CDR3aa: CASSLQGPDTQYF
v_gene: TRBV29-1; abundance: -; d_gene: -; j_gene: TRBJ2-7; CDR3nt: TGCAGCGTTGCGGGGAGCAGGAGGTCCTACGAGCAGTACTTC; CDR3aa: CSVAGSRRSYEQYF
v_gene: TRBV25-1; abundance: -; d_gene: -; j_gene: TRBJ2-2; CDR3nt: TGTGCCAGCAGTCGAAGAAACACCGGGGAGCTGTTTTTT; CDR3aa: CASSRRNTGELFF
v_gene: TRBV9; abundance: -; d_gene: -; j_gene: TRBJ2-1; CDR3nt: TGTGCCAGCAGCGTAGCTGGGGACCAATACAATGAGCAGTTCTTC; CDR3aa: CASSVAGDQYNEQFF
v_gene: TRBV5-4; abundance: -; d_gene: TRBD2; j_gene: TRBJ2-7; CDR3nt: TGTGCCAGCAGGAAGACTAGCGGGAGTTTCGACGAGCAGTACTTC; CDR3aa: CASRKTSGSFDEQYF
v_gene: TRBV7-2; abundance: -; d_gene: TRBD2; j_gene: TRBJ2-2; CDR3nt: TGTGCCAGCAGTCAGGATTCTAGCGGGAGGACCGGGGAGCTGTTTTTT; CDR3aa: CASSQDSSGRTGELFF
v_gene: TRBV18; abundance: -; d_gene: -; j_gene: TRBJ2-1; CDR3nt: TGTGCCAGCTGTCGACAGTACAATGAGCAGTTCTTC; CDR3aa: CASCRQYNEQFF
v_gene: TRBV18; abundance: -; d_gene: -; j_gene: TRBJ2-1; CDR3nt: TGTGCCAGCTCACGGAAAACAGGGTCCAATGAGCAGTTCTTC; CDR3aa: CASSRKTGSNEQFF
v_gene: TRBV29-1; abundance: -; d_gene: TRBD1; j_gene: TRBJ2-1; CDR3nt: TGCAGCGTTGCTGTGGGACAGAGGGATGAGCAGTTCTTC; CDR3aa: CSVAVGQRDEQFF
v_gene: TRBV15; abundance: -; d_gene: -; j_gene: TRBJ2-3; CDR3nt: TGTGCCACCAGCAGATCCCAGGTTGACACAGATACGCAGTATTTT; CDR3aa: CATSRSQVDTDTQYF
v_gene: TRBV6-1; abundance: -; d_gene: TRBD1; j_gene: TRBJ1-5; CDR3nt: TGTGCCAGCAGTTCCGGGACAGGGGTTCGGCAGCCCCAGCATTTT; CDR3aa: CASSSGTGVRQPQHF
v_gene: TRBV18; abundance: -; d_gene: -; j_gene: TRBJ1-1; CDR3nt: TGTGCCAGCTCACCAGATCTCTCGGCCATTAAATCTGAAGCTTTCTTT; CDR3aa: CASSPDLSAIKSEAFF
v_gene: TRBV7-2; abundance: once; d_gene: TRBD2; j_gene: TRBJ2-1; CDR3nt: TGTGCCAGCAGCATAAGCGGGAGCTCCTACAATGAGCAGTTCTTC; CDR3aa: CASSISGSSYNEQFF
v_gene: TRBV2; abundance: -; d_gene: -; j_gene: TRBJ2-2; CDR3nt: TGTGCCAGCAGTGAAAGGAGAAACACCGGGGAGCTGTTTTTT; CDR3aa: CASSERRNTGELFF
v_gene: TRBV11-2; abundance: -; d_gene: TRBD1; j_gene: TRBJ2-5; CDR3nt: TGTGCCAGCAGCTTTTTTGACAGGGGAGTGGAGACCCAGTACTTC; CDR3aa: CASSFFDRGVETQYF
v_gene: TRBV10-1; abundance: -; d_gene: -; j_gene: TRBJ2-2; CDR3nt: TGCGCCAGCAGTGAGGACTCTAGGAACACCGGGGAGCTGTTTTTT; CDR3aa: CASSEDSRNTGELFF
v_gene: TRBV18; abundance: -; d_gene: -; j_gene: TRBJ1-1; CDR3nt: TGTGCCAGCTCACCTAATAGAGGATACACTGAAGCTTTCTTT; CDR3aa: CASSPNRGYTEAFF